Each of the 30 T cell receptor beta chains below was sequenced from the same sample in a study of cytomegalovirus exposure and HLA in healthy donors. Use of 60 Vbeta and 13 Jbeta primers characterized the PCR. This table comes from immunoSEQ multiplex PCR, and its TCRdb copy is limited to in-frame clones, with some not included. The sample lists under 200,000 clones; around 80% were seen once. The specimen sequenced was PBMCs. These receptors came from a woman aged 50 to 65 in good health and CMV-seropositive.

The chain links TRBV6-1 to TRBJ2-1, with 8 bases aligning to TRBD2. Germline assignment: CDR1 MNHNS and CDR2 SASEGT. The CDR3 has 14 amino acids. V lost 4 bases, J lost 2 bases, and 1 base stayed unmatched. CDR3 coding DNA: TGTGCCAGCAGTGGGACTAGCACCTACAATGAGCAGTTCTTC. It is translated as CASSGTSTYNEQFF.

The chain has TRBV5-1 and TRBJ2-7; 9 bases match TRBD1. Germline V gene sequence: CDR1 SGHRS, CDR2 YFSETQ. The CDR3 has 15 amino acids. The V and J ends lost 4 bases and 2 bases, in that order; junction bases with no gene match: 7. The CDR3 DNA reads TGCGCCAGCAGCAGGGACAGGGAAGGCGCCTACGAGCAGTACTTC. Translation gives CASSRDREGAYEQYF.

V usage is TRBV9 and J usage is TRBJ1-6; D is perhaps TRBD1 (5 bases). The CDR3 sequence is 14 residues long. Germline-derived CDR1 and CDR2 are SGDLS and YYNGEE. V lost 3 bases and J lost 13, with 17 bases in between. For the CDR3, the DNA is TGTGCCAGCAGCGCAGGGAATACGTACTCGCCCCTCCACTTT. Its protein is CASSAGNTYSPLHF. Full variable domain (remainder filled in from reference TRBV9 and TRBJ1-6): DSGVTQTPKHLITATGQRVTLRCSPRSGDLSVYWYQQSLDQGLQFLIQYYNGEERAKGNILERFSAQQFPDLHSELNLSSLELGDSALYFCASSAGNTYSPLHFGNGTRLTVT.

The V and J genes are TRBV7-2 and TRBJ1-2, with D tentatively TRBD1 (5 bases). The ends were cut back, 3 bases at V and 1 base at J, with 6 bases in the middle. The CDR3 sequence is 13 residues long. The germline V gene encodes CDR1 SGHTA and CDR2 FQGNSA. Here the CDR3 DNA reads TGTGCCAGCAGCTTTGACAGTAACTATGGCTACACCTTC. The encoded protein is CASSFDSNYGYTF.

This clone turned up a few times. The chain employs TRBV19 and TRBJ1-1; D is unclear. Germline CDR1 and CDR2: LNHDA and SQIVND (reference sequence). Deletions cut 5 bases from V and 0 bases from J, with 7 bases between. The CDR3 extends over 13 amino acids. CDR3 in amino acids: CASSDRVNTEAFF. The CDR3 nucleotides are TGTGCCAGTAGTGACCGGGTGAACACTGAAGCTTTCTTT.

The genes are TRBV7-2 and TRBJ1-6; 8 bases are a match to TRBD1. CDR1 and CDR2 (germline): SGHTA, FQGNSA. This CDR3 region has 15 residues. The trim removed 4 bases at V and 9 bases at J, leaving 8 bases unmatched. CDR3 amino acids: CASSSRQGFSSPLHF. CDR3 coding DNA: TGTGCCAGCAGCTCTAGACAGGGGTTTAGTTCACCCCTCCACTTT. Based on the CDR3 plus reference TRBV7-2 and TRBJ1-6, the full variable domain is GAGVSQSPSNKVTEKGKDVELRCDPISGHTALYWYRQSLGQGLEFLIYFQGNSAPDKSGLPSDRFSAERTGGSVSTLTIQRTQQEDSAVYLCASSSRQGFSSPLHFGNGTRLTVT.

The CDR3 coding sequence is TGTGCCATCAGTGAGGCAGTGGAGGGTACTGAAGCTTTCTTT. Translated: CAISEAVEGTEAFF. The chain couples TRBV10-3 to TRBJ1-1; D gene unclear. Deletions cut 2 bases from V and 5 bases from J, with 12 bases between. CDR1 and CDR2 from the germline V gene are ENHRY and SYGVKD. The CDR3 has 14 amino acids.

The chain employs TRBV19 and TRBJ1-2; D not resolved. The germline gives CDR1 LNHDA, CDR2 SQIVND (reference sequence). V dropped 8 bases and J dropped 7 bases, with 11 bases sitting between them. This CDR3 spans 11 amino acids. CDR3 protein: CASGGLSGYTF. Here the CDR3 DNA reads TGTGCCAGTGGAGGGTTAAGTGGCTACACCTTC. Drawing the rest from reference TRBV19 and TRBJ1-2, the complete variable domain is DGGITQSPKYLFRKEGQNVTLSCEQNLNHDAMYWYRQDPGQGLRLIYYSQIVNDFQKGDIAEGYSVSREKKESFPLTVTSAQKNPTAFYLCASGGLSGYTFGSGTRLTVV.

The chain links TRBV28 to TRBJ2-2, with 8 bases identical to TRBD1. The CDR3 sequence is 15 residues long. The V and J ends lost 8 bases and 1 base, in that order; junction bases with no gene match: 6. Germline V gene sequence: CDR1 MDHEN, CDR2 SYDVKM. The CDR3 region is CASVAGQGNTGELFF. As DNA, the CDR3 is TGTGCCAGCGTTGCCGGACAGGGGAACACCGGGGAGCTGTTTTTT. Looking up the rest from reference TRBV28 and TRBJ2-2 gives the full variable domain: DVKVTQSSRYLVKRTGEKVFLECVQDMDHENMFWYRQDPGLGLRLIYFSYDVKMKEKGDIPEGYSVSREKKERFSLILESASTNQTSMYLCASVAGQGNTGELFFGEGSRLTVL.

The chain combines TRBV4-3 with TRBJ1-1; D is perhaps TRBD1 (5 bases). Germline-derived CDR1 and CDR2 are LGHNA and YSLEER. Trimming took off 0 bases at V and 5 bases at J, with 16 bases between the two ends. This CDR3 contains 16 residues. CDR3 coding DNA: TGCGCCAGCAGCCAAGATCCCATAGGGGTGGGTACTGAAGCTTTCTTT. It is translated as CASSQDPIGVGTEAFF.

This clone turned up a few times. J is TRBJ1-3 and V is TRBV19; D perhaps matches TRBD1 (5 bases). Germline V gives CDR1 LNHDA, CDR2 SQIVND (reference sequence). V gave up 2 bases and J gave up 2 bases, with 22 bases separating them. The CDR3 length is 19 residues. This chain's CDR3 is CASSISVTGLYSAGNTIYF. The CDR3 nucleotides read TGTGCCAGTAGTATATCGGTGACGGGACTCTACAGCGCTGGAAACACCATATATTTT.

This chain links TRBV19 with TRBJ1-2; 10 nucleotides match TRBD1. Germline V gives CDR1 LNHDA, CDR2 SQIVND (reference sequence). V trimming: 4 bases; J trimming: 0 bases; junction bases outside the gene matches: 5. The CDR3 consists of 16 residues. The CDR3 DNA sequence: TGTGCCAGTAGTACGGGACAGGGGTTAGCTAACTATGGCTACACCTTC. Amino acids: CASSTGQGLANYGYTF.

The chain uses TRBV5-4 and TRBJ1-3; 9 bases fit TRBD1. Germline assignment: CDR1 SGHNT and CDR2 YYREEE (reference sequence). The CDR3 totals 15 residues. V lost 2 bases to trimming and J lost 3 bases; unmatched junction nucleotides: 3. CDR3: CASSLGQGNGNTIYF. The CDR3 region has the DNA TGTGCCAGCAGCTTAGGACAGGGGAATGGAAACACCATATATTTT.

This clone has a single count. The gene calls are TRBV19 and TRBJ1-3; D might be TRBD1 (6 bases). Germline loops: CDR1 LNHDA, CDR2 SQIVND (reference sequence). With 7 bases removed from V and 1 base from J, the gap between germline ends came to 17 bases. This CDR3 has 16 residues. The CDR3 DNA sequence: TGTGCCAGTATGGAGCCTCGGGGGGCTTCTGGAAACACCATATATTTT. Encoded protein: CASMEPRGASGNTIYF.

The chain employs TRBV7-3 and TRBJ2-5; D unresolved. In germline, CDR1 is SGHTA, CDR2 FQGTGA. The ends were cut back, 1 base at V and 5 bases at J, with 11 bases in the middle. The CDR3 covers 14 residues. As DNA, the CDR3 is TGTGCCAGCAGCTTAAGGCAAGACTCGGAGACCCAGTACTTC. Translation gives CASSLRQDSETQYF.

V and J are TRBV9 and TRBJ2-2, with 9 bases matching TRBD1. V shed 0 bases and J 5 bases; nucleotides not matched to a gene: 8. This CDR3 is built from 17 residues. Looked up from germline, CDR1 is SGDLS and CDR2 is YYNGEE. The CDR3 protein is CASSVATTGTGTGELFF. CDR3 DNA sequence: TGTGCCAGCAGCGTAGCCACCACCGGGACAGGGACCGGGGAGCTGTTTTTT.

This clone has only a few counts. The V call is TRBV2, the J call TRBJ1-2; possible D gene TRBD1, 5 bases. CDR3 length: 10 amino acids. Germline values: CDR1 SNHLY, CDR2 FYNNEI. V lost 10 bases and J 7 bases, leaving 10 bases between the germline ends. The CDR3 loop reads CAMAGSGYTF. The CDR3 DNA reads TGTGCCATGGCAGGGTCTGGCTACACCTTC.

This sequence joins TRBV21-1 and TRBJ2-4; the DNA was not compared with TRBD2, the D call given in the table. TRBV21-1 is recorded as a pseudogene. The CDR3 is made up of 20 amino acids. CDR3 amino acids: CASSKSQRTSGALAKNIQYF. For the CDR3, the DNA is TGTGCCAGCAGCAAAAGTCAGAGGACTAGCGGGGCTCTAGCCAAAAACATTCAGTACTTC.

This clone was seen only once. This chain uses TRBV19 with TRBJ1-2; 8 nucleotides line up with TRBD1. Per germline, CDR1 LNHDA and CDR2 SQIVND (reference sequence). This CDR3 is 16 amino acids long. Trimming removed 5 bases from V and 7 bases from J; junction bases left unmatched: 15. CDR3 sequence reads: CASSVSGGQGLGGYTF. The CDR3, as DNA: TGTGCCAGTAGTGTTTCGGGAGGACAGGGCCTGGGTGGCTACACCTTC.

V gene TRBV7-2 combines with J gene TRBJ2-7; TRBD1 is a possible D gene (6 bases). Germline CDR1 SGHTA, CDR2 FQGNSA. V was pared by 2 bases and J by 5 bases, with 13 bases between. CDR3 length: 14 residues. The CDR3 DNA reads TGTGCCAGCAGCTTACAGGGGCTAGGAAACGAGCAGTACTTC. Translated: CASSLQGLGNEQYF.

This clone has only a few counts. V and J are TRBV6-6 and TRBJ2-5, with 7 positions matching TRBD2. Germline V gives CDR1 MNHNY, CDR2 SVGAGI (reference sequence). The CDR3 sequence is 15 residues long. V lost 0 bases and J lost 5; bases outside the gene matches: 6. DNA of the CDR3: TGTGCCAGCAGTTACTCGACCGGGGGGACGGAGACCCAGTACTTC. Amino acid sequence: CASSYSTGGTETQYF.

The V call is TRBV7-9, the J call TRBJ2-7; 8 nucleotides match TRBD1. J lost 2 bases, V lost 1 base, and 10 bases had no gene match. CDR1 and CDR2 from the germline V gene are SEHNR and FQNEAQ (reference sequence). The CDR3 contains 17 residues. CDR3 sequence (DNA): TGTGCCAGCAGCTTAGAGGGTGTGGGGGACAGGACCTACGAGCAGTACTTC. This translates into CASSLEGVGDRTYEQYF. The complete variable domain, with remaining parts taken from reference TRBV7-9 and TRBJ2-7, reads DTGVSQNPRHKITKRGQNVTFRCDPISEHNRLYWYRQTLGQGPEFLTYFQNEAQLEKSRLLSDRFSAERPKGSFSTLEIQRTEQGDSAMYLCASSLEGVGDRTYEQYFGPGTRLTVT.

The chain is built from TRBV5-1 and TRBJ1-2; no definite D call. Trimming cost V 0 bases and J 8 bases, with 8 bases left between them. CDR1 and CDR2 (germline): SGHRS, YFSETQ. The CDR3 length is 12 residues. For the CDR3, the DNA is TGCGCCAGCAGCTTGGCCCCGGGAGGCTACACCTTC. This sequence encodes CASSLAPGGYTF.

This clone was seen a few times. The V and J genes are TRBV5-1 and TRBJ1-1, with D tentatively TRBD1 (6 bases). With 3 bases removed from V and 7 bases from J, the gap between germline ends came to 13 bases. Germline-derived CDR1 and CDR2 are SGHRS and YFSETQ. There are 13 residues in the CDR3. The CDR3 protein is CASSSDRRIEAFF. CDR3 DNA sequence: TGCGCCAGCAGCTCAGACAGGCGGATTGAAGCTTTCTTT. Looking up the rest from reference TRBV5-1 and TRBJ1-1 gives the full variable domain: KAGVTQTPRYLIKTRGQQVTLSCSPISGHRSVSWYQQTPGQGLQFLFEYFSETQRNKGNFPGRFSGRQFSNSRSEMNVSTLELGDSALYLCASSSDRRIEAFFGQGTRLTVV.

The rearrangement uses TRBV4-1 and TRBJ1-6, with D possibly being TRBD1 (6 bases). The CDR3 runs 15 residues. Germline loops: CDR1 MGHRA, CDR2 YSYEKL. Trimming took 4 bases from V and 10 from J, leaving 17 bases between them. Here the CDR3 reads CASSPPSRGESPLHF. CDR3 nucleotides: TGCGCCAGCAGCCCTCCCAGCAGGGGAGAATCACCCCTCCACTTT.

This chain uses TRBV28 with TRBJ1-4, with D unresolved. This CDR3 is 14 amino acids long. V was shortened by 8 bases and J by 3 bases, with 13 bases between the two germline ends. Looked up from germline, CDR1 is MDHEN and CDR2 is SYDVKM. CDR3 protein: CASPPRGSNEKLFF. CDR3 DNA: TGTGCCAGCCCCCCCCGCGGGTCTAATGAAAAACTGTTTTTT.

This chain connects TRBV6-1 to TRBJ2-3, with a possible D match to TRBD1 (6 bases). With 8 bases removed from V and 4 bases from J, the gap between germline ends came to 10 bases. CDR3 length equals 12 residues. Germline CDR1 reads MNHNS; CDR2 reads SASEGT. In DNA, the CDR3 is TGTGCCAGCCACACAGGGTCAGATACGCAGTATTTT. Its protein is CASHTGSDTQYF.

The chain uses TRBV28 and TRBJ1-2; 8 bases align to TRBD1. Germline V lookup: CDR1 MDHEN, CDR2 SYDVKM. V was clipped by 6 bases and J by 4 bases; unmatched bases: 10. This CDR3 region has 15 residues. CDR3 DNA: TGTGCCAGCAGGCAGGGACAGGCACTCATCTATGGCTACACCTTC. As protein: CASRQGQALIYGYTF.

The chain employs TRBV4-2 and TRBJ1-2; TRBD1 matches at 7 bases. The CDR3 runs 18 residues. Germline V gives CDR1 LGHNA, CDR2 YNFKEQ. The V segment lost 0 bases and the J segment 2 bases; nucleotides outside the gene matches: 12. CDR3 residues: CASSQDWGRTGPNYGYTF. CDR3 in DNA: TGTGCCAGCAGCCAAGATTGGGGGAGGACAGGACCAAACTATGGCTACACCTTC.

This clone has just one count. This chain links TRBV14 with TRBJ2-7, with D possibly TRBD1 on 6 matching bases. Per germline, CDR1 SGHDN and CDR2 FVKESK. V shed 4 bases and J shed 3 bases, with 16 bases lying between them. The CDR3 extends over 15 amino acids. The CDR3 DNA reads as TGTGCCAGCAGCCCTGGGGCAGGGGCGGGCTACGAGCAGTACTTC. The encoded protein is CASSPGAGAGYEQYF. The complete variable domain, with remaining parts taken from reference TRBV14 and TRBJ2-7, reads EAGVTQFPSHSVIEKGQTVTLRCDPISGHDNLYWYRRVMGKEIKFLLHFVKESKQDESGMPNNRFLAERTGGTYSTLKVQPAELEDSGVYFCASSPGAGAGYEQYFGPGTRLTVT.